What follows are 21 T cell receptor beta chains derived from one specimen sequenced in a study of spatial heterogeneity in lung cancer (dated by TCRdb to the late 2010s). Study-level results and caveats: The tumor nonsynonymous mutation count correlated with the number of expanded intratumoral alpha and beta TCRs.

These receptors lack a known antigen. The sample's time point label is to be understood as: sample taken at primary tumor resection. Receptor libraries were prepared by 5' RACE. The listed sequencing device is NextSeq 500. In-frame beta chains were kept once TCRdb had trimmed the public reads at Q25 with fastp and called clones with MiXCR. Under each unique CDR3 protein, matching rows form one entry showing the most common genes and DNA. The sample table shows 10,000 or so distinct CDR3 sequences, and 8.7% are seen once. The ten largest clones represent 9.5% to 15% of the sample. This sample comprised lung tumor tissue, obtained at surgery. These receptors all come from a female donor with early-stage non-small cell lung cancer.

V and J are TRBV7-2 and TRBJ2-7; 12 bases are a match to TRBD1. The ends lost 4 bases at V and 3 bases at J; junction bases unmatched: 4. This CDR3 region has 15 residues. The germline gives CDR1 SGHTA, CDR2 FQGNSA. The CDR3: CASSYGTGGNYEQYF. As DNA, the CDR3 is TGTGCCAGCAGCTACGGGACAGGGGGCAACTACGAGCAGTACTTC.

The chain links TRBV5-1 to TRBJ2-7, with 12 bases identical to TRBD1. CDR3 length equals 15 residues. In germline, CDR1 is SGHRS, CDR2 YFSETQ. Losses at the gene ends were 4 bases for V and 4 bases for J; bases not matched to a gene: 6. The CDR3, as DNA: TGCGCCAGCAGCGCCGGGACAGGGGGCGCGTACGAGCAGTACTTC. It yields the protein CASSAGTGGAYEQYF.

This clonotype is medium-sized by share. V usage is TRBV5-1 and J usage is TRBJ2-2; a weak D match, TRBD2 (5 bases). CDR1 and CDR2 (germline): SGHRS, YFSETQ. With 2 bases removed from V and 1 base from J, the gap between germline ends came to 9 bases. The CDR3 runs 15 residues. DNA of the CDR3: TGCGCCAGCAGCTTATTGGCGGGGAACACCGGGGAGCTGTTTTTT. Translation: CASSLLAGNTGELFF.

For the CDR3, the DNA is TGTGCCAGCAGCCCCTCTCGGGGTCGGGAGCAGTACTTC. Encoded protein: CASSPSRGREQYF. The genes are TRBV28 and TRBJ2-7; a possible D gene is TRBD2 (5 bases). Trimming stripped 6 bases from V and 7 bases from J, with 16 bases between. The germline V gene has CDR1 MDHEN and CDR2 SYDVKM. This CDR3 spans 13 amino acids.

The rearrangement links TRBV10-3 to TRBJ2-7, with D tentatively TRBD2 (5 bases). V lost 10 bases and J lost 3, with 7 bases in between. The CDR3 sequence is 10 residues long. Germline values: CDR1 ENHRY, CDR2 SYGVKD. CDR3 DNA sequence: TGTGCCACCGGGGACTACGAGCAGTACTTC. Translation gives CATGDYEQYF.

V and J are TRBV18 and TRBJ2-3; 10 bases fit TRBD2. Germline lookup yields CDR1 KGHSH and CDR2 LQKENI. The CDR3 has 16 amino acids. J gave up 1 base and V 6 bases, and 7 bases lay outside the gene matches. CDR3 amino acids: CASSALAGSGTDTQYF. In nucleotides, the CDR3 is TGTGCCAGCTCGGCACTAGCGGGGAGTGGCACAGATACGCAGTATTTT.

By its share, this clonotype is medium-sized (0.01 to 0.1%). V and J are TRBV7-3 and TRBJ1-1; 8 nucleotides match TRBD1. CDR3 length: 16 residues. The V gene's germline CDR1 is SGHTA and CDR2 FQGTGA. The V and J ends lost 2 bases and 3 bases, in that order; junction bases with no gene match: 8. CDR3 sequence: CASSLGQGARDTEAFF. The CDR3 coding sequence is TGTGCCAGCAGCTTAGGGCAGGGGGCAAGGGACACTGAAGCTTTCTTT.

This clonotype was picked up a small number of times. The chain links TRBV15 to TRBJ2-3; a possible D gene is TRBD2 (7 bases). Trimming cost V 0 bases and J 5 bases, with 12 bases left between them. The CDR3 consists of 15 residues. Germline loops: CDR1 LNHNV, CDR2 YYDKDF (reference sequence). The CDR3 is CATSRERGRGDTQYF. As DNA, the CDR3 is TGTGCCACCAGCAGAGAGCGGGGGCGGGGAGATACGCAGTATTTT.

In its sample, this clonotype was seen a few times. The rearrangement links TRBV11-2 to TRBJ2-3; 8 bases are a match to TRBD2. From germline, CDR1 is SGHAT and CDR2 FQNNGV. V shed 1 base and J 1 base; nucleotides not matched to a gene: 1. The CDR3 loop spans 15 amino acids. CDR3 amino acids: CASSLVGRGTDTQYF. CDR3 nucleotides: TGTGCCAGCAGCTTAGTCGGGAGGGGCACAGATACGCAGTATTTT. Supplemented by reference TRBV11-2 and TRBJ2-3, the full variable domain reads EAGVAQSPRYKIIEKRQSVAFWCNPISGHATLYWYQQILGQGPKLLIQFQNNGVVDDSQLPKDRFSAERLKGVDSTLKIQPAKLEDSAVYLCASSLVGRGTDTQYFGPGTRLTVL.

This clonotype ranks as medium-sized (0.01 to 0.1%). The CDR3 bases are TGTGCCAGCAGCTTGGCCCAGGGAGAGAGTATAGAGCAGTACTTC. It is translated as CASSLAQGESIEQYF. J is TRBJ2-7 and V is TRBV5-5; the D call may be TRBD1 or TRBD2 (5 bases each). CDR3 length: 15 amino acids. The V gene lost 0 bases and the J gene lost 7 bases, with 17 bases spanning the gap. Germline assignment: CDR1 SGHKS and CDR2 YYEKEE (reference sequence).

This clonotype has ten or more counts. The chain employs TRBV2 and TRBJ2-7, with 8 bases lining up with TRBD2. CDR3 length: 17 amino acids. Trimming took 1 base from V and 0 from J; bases not matched to a gene: 8. The germline CDR1 and CDR2 sequences are SNHLY and FYNNEI. CDR3 sequence (DNA): TGTGCCAGCAGTGAAGGCCGAGCGGGGGACTCCTCCTACGAGCAGTACTTC. Its translation: CASSEGRAGDSSYEQYF.

The chain has TRBV7-3 and TRBJ2-2; 11 positions match TRBD2. CDR3 length equals 18 residues. CDR1 is SGHTA, CDR2 FQGTGA, per germline. The V segment lost 1 base and the J segment 2 bases; nucleotides outside the gene matches: 6. Here the CDR3 reads CASSLRPSGGRNTGELFF. The CDR3 DNA reads TGTGCCAGCAGCTTAAGGCCTAGCGGGGGGAGAAACACCGGGGAGCTGTTTTTT.

This clonotype was counted ten times or more. The CDR3 reads CSARSVNLRTDTQYF. Written as DNA, the CDR3 is TGCAGTGCTAGATCTGTCAACCTGCGCACAGATACGCAGTATTTT. The gene calls are TRBV20-1 and TRBJ2-3; no definite D call. Germline assignment: CDR1 DFQATT and CDR2 SNEGSKA (reference sequence). The CDR3 runs 15 residues. V lost 2 bases, J lost 1 base, and 13 bases lay in between.

In regard to this clonotype: This may be a read error, as it is one base from a much larger clone. V usage is TRBV12-3 or TRBV12-4 and J usage is TRBJ1-3; possibly TRBD1 for D (6 bases). This CDR3 comprises 14 residues. The CDR3 DNA sequence: TGTGCCAGCAAACCCAGGGGCTCTGGATACACCATATATTTT. Translated: CASKPRGSGYTIYF.

The chain is built from TRBV9 and TRBJ2-7, with TRBD1 identical over 7 bases. The CDR3 sequence is 16 residues long. V lost 2 bases to trimming and J lost 1 base; unmatched junction nucleotides: 9. Germline V gives CDR1 SGDLS, CDR2 YYNGEE. CDR3 in DNA: TGTGCCAGCAGCGTTCAACGACAGGGCCTTTCCTACGAGCAGTACTTC. This codes for CASSVQRQGLSYEQYF.

This clonotype showed up many times. The CDR3 here is CASSYSFRNIQYF. CDR3 sequence (DNA): TGTGCCAGCAGTTACAGCTTTAGGAACATTCAGTACTTC. The chain couples TRBV6-5 to TRBJ2-4; D ambiguous. The germline V and J ends were trimmed by 2 bases and 7 bases, with 9 bases remaining between them. This CDR3 region has 13 residues. The germline V gene encodes CDR1 MNHEY and CDR2 SVGAGI.

This clonotype has ten or more counts. This chain links TRBV5-1 with TRBJ2-6; TRBD1 matches 7 bases. CDR1 and CDR2 from the germline V gene are SGHRS and YFSETQ. There are 18 residues in the CDR3. The V gene end was trimmed by 4 bases and the J gene end by 0 bases; junction bases not matched to a gene: 10. The CDR3 is CASSDPPGQRSGANVLTF. CDR3 nucleotides: TGCGCCAGCAGCGATCCTCCGGGACAGCGCTCTGGGGCCAACGTCCTGACTTTC. Looking up the rest from reference TRBV5-1 and TRBJ2-6 gives the full variable domain: KAGVTQTPRYLIKTRGQQVTLSCSPISGHRSVSWYQQTPGQGLQFLFEYFSETQRNKGNFPGRFSGRQFSNSRSEMNVSTLELGDSALYLCASSDPPGQRSGANVLTFGAGSRLTVL.

A few counts support this clonotype. This sequence joins TRBV5-1 and TRBJ2-1; TRBD1 matches at 11 bases. The CDR3 covers 15 residues. The V and J ends lost 4 bases and 6 bases, in that order; junction bases with no gene match: 6. The germline gives CDR1 SGHRS, CDR2 YFSETQ. The CDR3 DNA is TGCGCCAGCAGCCAAACCGGGACAGGGGGCAATGAGCAGTTCTTC. Its protein product is CASSQTGTGGNEQFF.

The sample holds many counts of this clonotype. The chain combines TRBV9 with TRBJ1-4; D is unclear. CDR3 size: 15 residues. V lost 0 bases and J 4 bases, leaving 10 bases between the germline ends. Per germline, CDR1 SGDLS and CDR2 YYNGEE. In nucleotides, the CDR3 is TGTGCCAGCAGCGTAGACTGGACCCGTAATGAAAAACTGTTTTTT. Protein: CASSVDWTRNEKLFF. Drawing the rest from reference TRBV9 and TRBJ1-4, the complete variable domain is DSGVTQTPKHLITATGQRVTLRCSPRSGDLSVYWYQQSLDQGLQFLIQYYNGEERAKGNILERFSAQQFPDLHSELNLSSLELGDSALYFCASSVDWTRNEKLFFGSGTQLSVL.

Judged by abundance, this clonotype is medium-sized. The chain employs TRBV6-2 or TRBV6-3 and TRBJ2-7, with TRBD2 matching over 8 bases. Germline V gene lookup returns CDR1 MNHEY and CDR2 SVGEGT. The J segment lost 0 bases and the V segment lost 8 bases, leaving 3 bases of the junction unmatched. The CDR3 extends over 13 amino acids. The CDR3 nucleotides are TGTGCCAGCCAGCGGGGGAGCTCCTACGAGCAGTACTTC. It codes for CASQRGSSYEQYF.

This clonotype has a count of ten or more. V usage is TRBV5-4 and J usage is TRBJ2-5, with 9 nucleotides matching TRBD1. Trimming took 4 bases from V and 2 from J; bases not matched to a gene: 3. Germline CDR1 and CDR2: SGHNT and YYREEE (reference sequence). This CDR3 has 14 residues. CDR3 sequence (DNA): TGTGCCAGCAGCCGGACAGGGGATCAAGAGACCCAGTACTTC. Its protein product is CASSRTGDQETQYF.